These 26 T cell receptor beta chains were all obtained from the same sample, sequenced in a study of radiation and T cells in renal cell carcinoma. Indicated time point: baseline pretreatment blood. Treatment in this sample: 15 Gy SBRT to primary tumor, nephrectomy 4 weeks later. The repertoire was sequenced with immunoSEQ multiplex PCR; TCRdb's copy has only in-frame clones and lacks some. The table shows approximately 110,000 clones, with roughly 80% occurring only once. The sequenced sample was blood, obtained from a patient whose treatment included radiotherapy and nephrectomy. The receptors here all came from a woman in her sixties with renal cell carcinoma.

J is TRBJ1-1 and V is TRBV27; 7 bases align to TRBD1. Germline values: CDR1 MNHEY, CDR2 SMNVEV (reference sequence). Trimming removed 2 bases from V and 1 base from J; junction bases left unmatched: 1. The length of the CDR3 is 14 residues. The CDR3 here is CASSLGTANTEAFF. CDR3 bases: TGTGCCAGCAGTTTAGGGACAGCGAACACTGAAGCTTTCTTT.

The V call is TRBV27, the J call TRBJ2-7; possibly TRBD1 or TRBD2 for D (5 bases each). This CDR3 has 15 amino acids. V lost 1 base to trimming and J lost 3 bases, with 13 bases between them. Germline V gene lookup returns CDR1 MNHEY and CDR2 SMNVEV (reference sequence). CDR3 nucleotides: TGTGCCAGCAGTTTATTGGGGGATCCCCTCTACGAGCAGTACTTC. Translated, it gives CASSLLGDPLYEQYF.

The rearrangement uses TRBV7-8 and TRBJ1-4; a possible D gene is TRBD1 (5 bases). Germline V CDR1 and CDR2: SGHVS, FQNEAQ. V lost 5 bases and J 2 bases, leaving 9 bases between the germline ends. The length of the CDR3 is 14 residues. For the CDR3, the DNA is TGTGCCAGCAGCCTGACAGCGACTAATGAAAAACTGTTTTTT. Protein sequence: CASSLTATNEKLFF.

This chain joins TRBV18 and TRBJ2-2; tentatively, D is TRBD1 (5 bases). V was shortened by 1 base and J by 5 bases, with 8 bases between the two germline ends. Germline V gives CDR1 KGHSH, CDR2 LQKENI. The CDR3 runs 14 residues. The CDR3 protein is CASSPQRGTGELFF. Written as DNA, the CDR3 is TGTGCCAGCTCACCACAAAGGGGTACCGGGGAGCTGTTTTTT.

This chain connects TRBV4-3 to TRBJ1-3; no definite D call. The CDR3 is 15 amino acids. The germline V gene encodes CDR1 LGHNA and CDR2 YSLEER. V lost 4 bases to trimming and J lost 0 bases, with 10 bases between them. The CDR3 nucleotides read TGCGCCAGCAGCCTGCTGTTAGACTCTGGAAACACCATATATTTT. Its protein is CASSLLLDSGNTIYF.

The chain employs TRBV4-1 and TRBJ1-3; 8 positions agree with TRBD1. V lost 0 bases and J lost 3; bases outside the gene matches: 10. Looked up from germline, CDR1 is MGHRA and CDR2 is YSYEKL. The CDR3 has 18 amino acids. CDR3 amino acids: CASSQDRRAGGYGNTIYF. CDR3 in DNA: TGCGCCAGCAGCCAAGATAGGAGGGCAGGGGGCTATGGAAACACCATATATTTT.

The chain links TRBV5-1 to TRBJ2-5; D call uncertain. Trimming shortened V by 1 base and J by 3 bases, and 13 bases separated the two germline ends. Germline values: CDR1 SGHRS, CDR2 YFSETQ. This CDR3 region has 15 residues. The CDR3 bases are TGCGCCAGCAGCTTGTTGGGGATACAAGAAGAGACCCAGTACTTC. It encodes CASSLLGIQEETQYF.

This sequence joins TRBV19 and TRBJ1-2, with 8 positions matching TRBD1. The CDR3 contains 15 residues. After removal of 3 bases from V and 2 bases from J, the junction contained 5 bases not matched to a gene. Germline V gives CDR1 LNHDA, CDR2 SQIVND (reference sequence). CDR3 residues: CASSIFDRGNYGYTF. Here the CDR3 DNA reads TGTGCCAGTAGTATCTTCGACAGGGGAAACTATGGCTACACCTTC.

This clone was observed once. This chain links TRBV28 with TRBJ2-7, with TRBD2 identical over 12 bases. The J segment lost 1 base and the V segment lost 4 bases, leaving 8 bases of the junction unmatched. Germline V gene sequence: CDR1 MDHEN, CDR2 SYDVKM. CDR3 length equals 17 residues. CDR3 in amino acids: CASSSRLAGVGSYEQYF. DNA for the CDR3: TGTGCCAGCAGTTCACGACTAGCGGGAGTGGGGTCCTACGAGCAGTACTTC.

The chain combines TRBV19 with TRBJ1-1; maybe TRBD1 (6 bases). V was pared by 6 bases and J by 1 base, with 9 bases between. The CDR3 is 13 amino acids. Germline V gene sequence: CDR1 LNHDA, CDR2 SQIVND (reference sequence). CDR3 nucleotide sequence: TGTGCCAGTAGCGGGACACCGAACACTGAAGCTTTCTTT. The encoded protein is CASSGTPNTEAFF.

In its sample, this clone was seen once. J is TRBJ2-6 and V is TRBV2; the match to TRBD1 covers 7 bases. The CDR3 sequence is 17 residues long. The germline V gene has CDR1 SNHLY and CDR2 FYNNEI. The junction had 8 bases not matched to a gene; V was cut back by 6 bases and J by 0 bases. Here the CDR3 reads CASRDRALDSGANVLTF. CDR3 bases: TGTGCCAGCAGAGACAGGGCATTAGACTCTGGGGCCAACGTCCTGACTTTC.

The rearrangement uses TRBV2 and TRBJ2-3, with a tentative D call TRBD1 (5 bases). CDR3 size: 13 residues. CDR1 is SNHLY and CDR2 is FYNNEI in the germline V gene. Trimming removed 6 bases from V and 3 bases from J, with 10 bases in between. The CDR3 DNA reads TGTGCCAGCAGGGGCAGGGCTACAGATACGCAGTATTTT. Translating gives CASRGRATDTQYF.

The chain carries TRBV6-5 and TRBJ2-2, with TRBD2 as a possible D gene (6 bases). Germline V lookup: CDR1 MNHEY, CDR2 SVGAGI. V was trimmed by 5 bases and J by 6 bases, leaving 10 bases between them. The CDR3 contains 13 residues. The CDR3 nucleotides are TGTGCCAGCAGTCCGTCGGGAGCCGGGGAGCTGTTTTTT. As protein: CASSPSGAGELFF.

The V call is TRBV5-4, the J call TRBJ2-7; D is perhaps TRBD2 (5 bases). The CDR3 extends over 14 amino acids. Germline V lookup: CDR1 SGHNT, CDR2 YYREEE (reference sequence). Trimming left V 4 bases short and J 0 bases short, with 11 bases between. The CDR3 DNA reads as TGTGCCAGCAGCGTCGCGGGTCACTCCTACGAGCAGTACTTC. Its protein product is CASSVAGHSYEQYF.

The chain employs TRBV6-5 and TRBJ2-7; the D call may be TRBD1 or TRBD2 (5 bases each). From germline, CDR1 is MNHEY and CDR2 SVGAGI. Trimming removed 0 bases from V and 4 bases from J, with 7 bases in between. This CDR3 comprises 13 residues. CDR3 loop: CASSYSRGYEQYF. The CDR3 bases are TGTGCCAGCAGTTACTCGAGGGGATACGAGCAGTACTTC.

The V and J genes are TRBV4-1 and TRBJ2-5; D gene unclear. CDR1 and CDR2 from the germline V gene are MGHRA and YSYEKL. The CDR3 has 15 residues. The V and J ends lost 0 bases and 4 bases respectively, with 12 bases between them. As DNA, the CDR3 is TGCGCCAGCAGCCAAGATGGTAGGGTCCCAGAGACCCAGTACTTC. Translated: CASSQDGRVPETQYF.

The V call is TRBV27, the J call TRBJ1-5; weak D call: TRBD1 (5 bases). Per the germline V gene, CDR1 is MNHEY and CDR2 is SMNVEV (reference sequence). There are 13 residues in the CDR3. Trimming took off 2 bases at V and 4 bases at J, with 6 bases between the two ends. CDR3 in DNA: TGTGCCAGCAGTTTACGGGGGAATCAGCCCCAGCATTTT. It specifies CASSLRGNQPQHF.

The CDR3 sequence is CASSLGPNEQFF. The CDR3 DNA sequence: TGTGCCAGCAGTTTAGGTCCTAATGAGCAGTTCTTC. The chain joins TRBV27 to TRBJ2-1; no definite D call. Trimming took off 2 bases at V and 7 bases at J, with 6 bases between the two ends. This CDR3 region has 12 residues. From germline, CDR1 is MNHEY and CDR2 SMNVEV (reference sequence).

The CDR3 sequence is CASSHFPGQNDGYTF. CDR3 nucleotide sequence: TGTGCCAGCAGTCATTTTCCGGGACAGAACGATGGCTACACCTTC. This sequence joins TRBV27 and TRBJ1-2; TRBD1 matches at 7 bases. The CDR3 sequence is 15 residues long. V was pared by 5 bases and J by 6 bases, with 12 bases of the junction left unmatched. Germline assignment: CDR1 MNHEY and CDR2 SMNVEV (reference sequence).

J is TRBJ2-7 and V is TRBV2; TRBD1 matches 10 bases. The CDR3 sequence is 13 residues long. CDR1 and CDR2 from the germline V gene are SNHLY and FYNNEI. V shed 5 bases, J shed 4 bases, and the junction held 2 bases outside the gene matches. In nucleotides, the CDR3 is TGTGCCAGCAGTAGACAGGGGGCATACGAGCAGTACTTC. This codes for CASSRQGAYEQYF.

CDR3 sequence reads: CASSPGIQETQYF. CDR3 nucleotide sequence: TGTGCCAGCAGCCCCGGTATTCAAGAGACCCAGTACTTC. V gene TRBV7-2 combines with J gene TRBJ2-5; D unclear. V shed 5 bases and J shed 2 bases, with 9 bases lying between them. Germline V gene lookup returns CDR1 SGHTA and CDR2 FQGNSA. This CDR3 is 13 amino acids long.

V and J are TRBV9 and TRBJ2-7; no definite D call. The CDR3 is made up of 12 amino acids. The V end lost 7 bases, the J end lost 7 bases, and 15 bases lay between the germline ends. Germline assignment: CDR1 SGDLS and CDR2 YYNGEE. In DNA, the CDR3 is TGTGCCAGCGGTCGTGAGGAACGGGAGCAGTACTTC. It codes for CASGREEREQYF.

Only one count was recorded for this clone. V and J are TRBV7-2 and TRBJ2-1; 12 nucleotides align to TRBD2. The ends lost 3 bases at V and 6 bases at J; junction bases unmatched: 6. Germline values: CDR1 SGHTA, CDR2 FQGNSA. There are 16 residues in the CDR3. The CDR3 loop is CASSLGLAGGLNEQFF. DNA of the CDR3: TGTGCCAGCAGCTTGGGTCTAGCGGGAGGGCTCAATGAGCAGTTCTTC.

The chain links TRBV5-4 to TRBJ2-3; the match to TRBD2 covers 8 bases. Germline loops: CDR1 SGHNT, CDR2 YYREEE (reference sequence). Losses at the gene ends were 2 bases for V and 3 bases for J; bases not matched to a gene: 5. The CDR3 contains 15 residues. The CDR3, as DNA: TGTGCCAGCAGCTTTTCTAGCGGGTTTACAGATACGCAGTATTTT. It is translated as CASSFSSGFTDTQYF. Drawing the rest from reference TRBV5-4 and TRBJ2-3, the complete variable domain is ETGVTQSPTHLIKTRGQQVTLRCSSQSGHNTVSWYQQALGQGPQFIFQYYREEENGRGNFPPRFSGLQFPNYSSELNVNALELDDSALYLCASSFSSGFTDTQYFGPGTRLTVL.

This rearrangement joins TRBV25-1 to TRBJ2-7, with 9 bases identical to TRBD2. Germline-derived CDR1 and CDR2 are MGHDK and SYGVNS. The CDR3 runs 15 residues. J was trimmed by 5 bases and V by 5 bases; bases with no gene match: 10. CDR3 protein: CASSSGRSILDEQYF. The DNA of the CDR3 is TGTGCCAGCAGTAGCGGGAGGTCGATTTTGGACGAGCAGTACTTC.

The rearrangement joins TRBV6-6 to TRBJ2-5; the D gene is possibly TRBD2 (6 bases). The J call may not be correct, given that the DNA end is closer to TRBJ2-7. Looked up from germline, CDR1 is MNHNY and CDR2 is SVGAGI (reference sequence). The CDR3 totals 14 residues. CDR3 region: CASSPSEGLGEQYF. The CDR3 nucleotides are TGTGCCAGCAGTCCCTCGGAGGGTTTAGGCGAGCAGTACTTC.